The entry below gives a single T cell receptor (beta chain) sequence along with its context. Antigen specificity is unknown. These data are taken from a study of T cells in localized non-small cell lung cancer. In germline, CDR1 is KGHSH, CDR2 LQKENI. This CDR3 has 17 residues. The V segment lost 5 bases and the J segment 2 bases; nucleotides outside the gene matches: 12. Study-level results: Appearing in adjacent lung were a median about 50 of the top 100 tumor clones.

Method: immunoSEQ multiplex PCR; TCRdb's copy keeps in-frame clones and lacks some. The table has 35,000 to 40,000 clones, about 87% seen once. This chain links TRBV18 with TRBJ1-2; 9 bases align to TRBD1. Sequenced material: peripheral blood, taken before any cancer treatment. The origin of this receptor is a woman aged 40-69 years with stage I lung adenocarcinoma. Here the CDR3 reads CASSTYAGQGRNYGYTF. Written as DNA, the CDR3 is TGTGCCAGCTCAACCTACGCGGGACAGGGAAGGAACTATGGCTACACCTTC. Combining the CDR3 with reference TRBV18 and TRBJ1-2 gives the whole variable domain NAGVMQNPRHLVRRRGQEARLRCSPMKGHSHVYWYRQLPEEGLKFMVYLQKENIIDESGMPKERFSAEFPKEGPSILRIQQVVRGDSAAYFCASSTYAGQGRNYGYTFGSGTRLTVV.